This T cell receptor beta chain was obtained from a study of STAT5B mutations in CD4+ large granular lymphocyte leukemia. In this sample, this clone turned up a few times. Its antigen is unidentified. Unmatched junction bases numbered 1, after V lost 1 base and J lost 8 bases. Germline V CDR1 and CDR2: SGHVS, FNYEAQ. The CDR3 contains 12 residues. Whole-study results and caveats: The CD4+ versus CD8+ T-LGLL clonality difference may reflect limited sample size. Patient CD4-sorted repertoires looked more clonal than healthy CD4+ repertoires, even without putative leukemic clones.

Sequencing was performed with immunoSEQ multiplex PCR; in TCRdb, only in-frame clones are kept and a portion is missing. There are more than 9,500 clones in the sample; roughly 83% occur only once, and just under 70% lies in the top ten. This receptor was taken from a man in his fifties or sixties with CD4+ T-cell large granular lymphocyte leukemia. The specimen was PBMCs. This chain uses TRBV7-6 with TRBJ1-1; TRBD1 matches 7 bases. Here the CDR3 reads CASSLVTGEAFF. The CDR3 DNA is TGTGCCAGCAGCTTAGTGACAGGGGAAGCTTTCTTT.